The text below deals with one T cell receptor (beta chain). The antigen remains unidentified. Trimming removed 8 bases from V and 2 bases from J; junction bases left unmatched: 0. This CDR3 comprises 13 residues. These data are taken from a study of CD4 T cells in relation to SARS-CoV-2 and coronaviruses. Study-wide results and caveats: In around three fifths of donors, memory CD4+ clonotypes crossrecognized SARS-CoV-2 and at least one common cold coronavirus spike. Each donor contributed either pre-pandemic or post-infection samples, not both.

CD4+ T cells from unexposed donors were obtained before the COVID-19 pandemic (2011-2018). After around nine days of culture, CD4+ T cells were isolated. Unexposed-donor CD4+ T cells were probed with SARS-CoV-2 S/N and four cold-coronavirus spikes, cells permitting. Half the medium was replaced with IL-2 medium on days 3 and 7. Here immunoSEQ multiplex PCR was the method, and the copy in TCRdb shows in-frame clones only, minus some. The sample shows about 15,000 clones, roughly 72% of them seen only once. Material: CD4+ T cells from PBMCs, cultured in vitro. The source is a human donor in good health. The chain joins TRBV12-3 or TRBV12-4 to TRBJ1-3; 10 nucleotides match TRBD1. This CDR3 reads CASDRGPGNTIYF. CDR3 DNA: TGTGCCAGCGACAGGGGGCCTGGAAACACCATATATTTT.